This T cell receptor (beta chain) was recorded in a study of monozygotic twins with cystic fibrosis. Study-wide background: Libraries were built from roughly 2.8 micrograms of fragmented DNA using about 14 PCR cycles. Findings of the study overall: Median Simpson clonality of approximately 0.0091 suggested naive T cells predominated. J usage was most co-twin-similar in 8 of 16 pairs, V in 13. Nucleotide-identical clonotype sharing was significantly higher within monozygotic CF twin pairs than between unrelated CF individuals.

On this clone itself: Its cognate antigen is unknown.

V dropped 4 bases and J dropped 7; count of bases not matched to a gene: 8. CDR3 length: 14 amino acids. CDR1 GTSNPN and CDR2 SVGIG come from the germline V gene (reference sequence). Using immunoSEQ multiplex PCR, the repertoire was profiled, and TCRdb retains in-frame clones only, with some absent. The table has around 9,500 clones, over 98% seen once. The V call is TRBV30, the J call TRBJ2-2; 8 positions agree with TRBD2. Sequenced input: blood. The clonotype originates from a girl aged 2 to 10 with cystic fibrosis. The CDR3 is CAWIGRAWVGELFF. The CDR3 DNA reads as TGTGCCTGGATCGGGAGGGCCTGGGTCGGGGAGCTGTTTTTT.